The TCR beta chain under discussion was sequenced for a study of T cells expressing NK-cell markers. The length of the CDR3 is 14 residues. The germline V gene has CDR1 SGDLS and CDR2 YYNGEE. UMI-tagged 5'RACE template switching yielded the TCR beta cDNA. TCRdb re-called the 5' RACE reads; one entry per CDR3 protein, DNA not given. Seen in this sample are roughly 160,000 distinct CDR3 sequences; the ten most common clones hold 20% to 25%. The rearrangement uses TRBV9 and TRBJ1-2. The sequence was collected from a man aged 18-69 years in good health. The sequencing sample was made of blood T cells: a sorted CD56 or NKG2C T cell subset, CD4+ or CD8+ T cells, or bulk PBMC T cells (not recorded which). This CDR3 reads CASSPNGAVYGYTF.